The 9 T cell receptor beta chains given below trace back to one sample, sequenced in a study of regulatory T cells in long-lasting Graves disease. Time point specified: newly diagnosed GD, antithyroid drugs for less than 3 months. With RNA extracted from PBMCs as input, the TCR library was made. Combining iRepertoire HTBI primers with Arm-PCR of CDR3 regions, the authors built TCR beta libraries. TCRdb independently ran MiXCR on the multiplex PCR reads; one entry per CDR3 protein. The table has roughly 400,000 distinct CDR3 sequences, about 17% seen once. The data were also submitted as part of a second study, on T cells in Graves' hyperthyroidism and ophthalmopathy.

The source material was peripheral blood mononuclear cells (PBMCs), sampled at new diagnosis, from a patient treated with antithyroid drugs. Receptor source: a young woman with Graves disease.

Ten or more counts support this clonotype. This rearrangement joins TRBV27 to TRBJ2-4; 10 nucleotides match TRBD1. The CDR3 is made up of 15 amino acids. Germline V gene data show CDR1 as MNHEY and CDR2 as SMNVEV (reference sequence). Trimming removed 1 base from V and 6 bases from J; junction bases left unmatched: 3. CDR3 in amino acids: CASSLWGTGVNIQYF. In DNA, the CDR3 is TGTGCCAGCAGTTTATGGGGGACAGGGGTAAACATTCAGTACTTC.

This chain connects TRBV7-9 to TRBJ2-1; D possibly corresponds to TRBD1 (6 bases). Germline V CDR1 and CDR2: SEHNR, FQNEAQ (reference sequence). The CDR3 contains 16 residues. V was trimmed by 6 bases and J by 8 bases, leaving 23 bases between them. CDR3 nucleotides: TGTGCCAGCAGTGATTTCTTAGGGGACAATTACTATGAGCAGTTCTTC. It encodes CASSDFLGDNYYEQFF.

The V and J genes are TRBV12-3 or TRBV12-4 and TRBJ1-2, with 10 nucleotides matching TRBD1. V lost 4 bases and J lost 5; bases outside the gene matches: 16. The CDR3 spans 18 residues. The CDR3 protein is CASSSTPGQGFYWYGYTF. The DNA for the CDR3 is TGTGCCAGCAGTTCGACCCCGGGACAGGGGTTTTATTGGTATGGCTACACCTTC.

This clonotype was picked up many times. The rearrangement uses TRBV6-1 and TRBJ2-2; D uncertain. The CDR3 has 14 amino acids. Germline V lookup: CDR1 MNHNS, CDR2 SASEGT. Trimming cost V 7 bases and J 2 bases, with 11 bases left between them. CDR3 coding DNA: TGTGCCAGCAAGGGTGGGCTTAACACCGGGGAGCTGTTTTTT. It translates to CASKGGLNTGELFF.

The chain is built from TRBV9 and TRBJ2-3; TRBD2 aligns across 14 bases. Germline V gene sequence: CDR1 SGDLS, CDR2 YYNGEE. The V and J ends lost 4 bases and 2 bases, in that order; junction bases with no gene match: 12. The CDR3 length is 19 residues. Here the CDR3 reads CASSKGTSGSYHPTDTQYF. In nucleotides, the CDR3 is TGTGCCAGCAGCAAGGGGACTAGCGGGAGTTACCACCCCACAGATACGCAGTATTTT.

This chain links TRBV20-1 with TRBJ2-1; D is unclear. V lost 0 bases and J 9 bases, leaving 9 bases between the germline ends. CDR1 DFQATT and CDR2 SNEGSKA come from the germline V gene (reference sequence). This CDR3 contains 12 residues. For the CDR3, the DNA is TGCAGTGCTAGAGATGTCCTATCTGAGCAGTTCTTC. It codes for CSARDVLSEQFF.

Worth noting for this clonotype: It may be a read error: a sequence one base away is much more abundant. V usage is TRBV6-9 and J usage is TRBJ2-7; D might be TRBD2 (6 bases). V lost 4 bases to trimming and J lost 10 bases, with 26 bases between them. The CDR3 spans 16 residues. The germline V gene has CDR1 MNHGY and CDR2 SVAAGI. The CDR3 DNA is TGTGCCAGCAGTTCCCGGGACTCATACCGGCCTGGGGATCAGTACTTC. Amino acid sequence: CASSSRDSYRPGDQYF.

This clonotype was seen only a few times. The rearrangement links TRBV20-1 to TRBJ2-7; TRBD2 aligns across 9 bases. This CDR3 is built from 16 residues. The ends lost 3 bases at V and 2 bases at J; junction bases unmatched: 11. Germline loops: CDR1 DFQATT, CDR2 SNEGSKA (reference sequence). CDR3 loop: CSARTPSGTIAYEQYF. The DNA of the CDR3 is TGCAGTGCTAGGACGCCTAGCGGGACCATTGCCTACGAGCAGTACTTC.

This clonotype has only a few counts. The V gene is TRBV20-1, the J gene TRBJ2-2; TRBD2 agrees at 11 bases. CDR1 is DFQATT and CDR2 is SNEGSKA in the germline V gene (reference sequence). The CDR3 contains 19 residues. Trimming took 3 bases from V and 6 from J; bases not matched to a gene: 18. The CDR3 spells CSASVDSEISGRAPGELFF. CDR3 DNA: TGCAGTGCTAGCGTAGATAGTGAGATTAGCGGGAGGGCCCCCGGGGAGCTGTTTTTT.